This T cell receptor (beta chain) was sequenced for a study of T-cell reconstitution after alpha-beta-depleted transplantation in children. Findings and caveats of the study: Newly produced T cells mostly provided counts and TCRbeta diversity after one year, as hyperexpanded clones declined. It was surviving recipient T cells and thymic progenitors that gave some patients high TCRbeta diversity at day 60. Expanded graft clones, several hundred of them, were reportedly the source of alpha-beta T cells about two months after transplant.

This sample's TCRbeta library carried unique molecular identifier barcodes. TCRdb fed the PCR reads into MiXCR, producing one record per CDR3 protein. The data show under 250,000 distinct CDR3 sequences, over 15% seen once. CDR1 MDHEN and CDR2 SYDVKM come from the germline V gene. V was shortened by 5 bases and J by 5 bases, with 9 bases between the two germline ends. The CDR3 runs to 12 residues. This clonotype has a count of ten or more. What it recognizes is unknown. The sample here was PBMCs, mostly from graft donor cells, taken 360 days after TCRalphabeta/CD19-depleted stem cell transplant. The chain has TRBV28 and TRBJ2-5, with unresolved D. This TCR derives from a male patient aged 2 to 9 who had a stem cell transplant for acute lymphoblastic leukemia, so the T cells may come from the graft donor. CDR3 nucleotide sequence: TGTGCCAGCAGTAAACTGCCGGAGACCCAGTACTTC. This sequence encodes CASSKLPETQYF.